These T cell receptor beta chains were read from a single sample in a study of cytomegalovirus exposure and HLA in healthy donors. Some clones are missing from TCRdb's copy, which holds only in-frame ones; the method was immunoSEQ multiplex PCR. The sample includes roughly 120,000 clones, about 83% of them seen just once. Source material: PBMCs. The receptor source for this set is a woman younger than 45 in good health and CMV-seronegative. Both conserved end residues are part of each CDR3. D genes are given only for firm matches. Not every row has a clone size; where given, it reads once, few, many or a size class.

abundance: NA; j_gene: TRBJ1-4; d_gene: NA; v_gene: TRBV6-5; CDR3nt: TGTGCCAGCAGTATCTCACGGCCGGAGGAAAAACTGTTTTTT; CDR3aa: CASSISRPEEKLFF
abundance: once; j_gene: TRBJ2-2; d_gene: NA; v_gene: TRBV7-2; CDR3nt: TGTGCCAGCAGCTCAAGCGGACTACGGAACACCGGGGAGCTGTTTTTT; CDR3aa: CASSSSGLRNTGELFF
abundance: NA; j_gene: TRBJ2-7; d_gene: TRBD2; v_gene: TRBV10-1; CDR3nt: TGCGCCAGCAGTGAGGGTGGACTAGCGGAATCCTACGAGCAGTACTTC; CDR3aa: CASSEGGLAESYEQYF
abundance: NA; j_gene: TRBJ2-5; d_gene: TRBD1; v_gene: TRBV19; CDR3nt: TGTGCCAGTAGTCTCGGACAGGGAGGACCCCAAGAGACCCAGTACTTC; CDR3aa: CASSLGQGGPQETQYF
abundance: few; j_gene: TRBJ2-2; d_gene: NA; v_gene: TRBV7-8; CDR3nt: TGTGCCAGCAATAGTGGGGCGCCCACCGGGGAGCTGTTTTTT; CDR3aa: CASNSGAPTGELFF
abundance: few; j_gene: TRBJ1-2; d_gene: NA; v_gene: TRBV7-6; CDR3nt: TGTGCCAGCAGCCCGAGGGTCAACTATGGCTACACCTTC; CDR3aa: CASSPRVNYGYTF
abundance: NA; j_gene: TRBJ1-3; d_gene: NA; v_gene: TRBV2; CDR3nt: TGTGCCAGCAGTGTTAGTGGAAACACCATATATTTT; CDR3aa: CASSVSGNTIYF
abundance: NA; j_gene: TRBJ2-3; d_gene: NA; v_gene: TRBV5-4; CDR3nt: TGTGCCAGCAGCTCTACCGGGATCTTAGGGCAGTATTTT; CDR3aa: CASSSTGILGQYF
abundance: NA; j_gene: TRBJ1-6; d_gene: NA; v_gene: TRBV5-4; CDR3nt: TGTGCCAGCAGCTACCACAGGGACTATAATTCACCCCTCCACTTT; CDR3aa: CASSYHRDYNSPLHF
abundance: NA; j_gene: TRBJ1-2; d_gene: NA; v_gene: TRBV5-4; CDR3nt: TGTGCCAGCAGCTTACCGAGTACGAACTATGGCTACACCTTC; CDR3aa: CASSLPSTNYGYTF
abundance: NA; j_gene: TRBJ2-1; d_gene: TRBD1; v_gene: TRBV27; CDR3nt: TGTGCCAGCAGTCGGTGGGGACAGGGGAGCAATGAGCAGTTCTTC; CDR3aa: CASSRWGQGSNEQFF
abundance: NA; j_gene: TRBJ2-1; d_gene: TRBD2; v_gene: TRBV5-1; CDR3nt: TGCGCCAGCAGCCCGGGACTAGCGGACTACAATGAGCAGTTCTTC; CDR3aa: CASSPGLADYNEQFF
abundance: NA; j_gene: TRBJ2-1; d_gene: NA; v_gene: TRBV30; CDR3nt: TGTGCCTGGAGTTCCACAGGGTTTGAGCAGTTCTTC; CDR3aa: CAWSSTGFEQFF
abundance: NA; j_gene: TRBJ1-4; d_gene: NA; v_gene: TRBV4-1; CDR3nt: TGCGCCAGCAGCCACCTTCAAGTTAGATGGGAAAAACTGTTTTTT; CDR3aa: CASSHLQVRWEKLFF
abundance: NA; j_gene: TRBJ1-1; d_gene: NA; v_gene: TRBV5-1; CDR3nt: TGCGCCAGCAAGGAAGGGGAGGGCACTGAAGCTTTCTTT; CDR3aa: CASKEGEGTEAFF
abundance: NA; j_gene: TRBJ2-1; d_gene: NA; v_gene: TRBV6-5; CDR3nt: TGTGCCAGCAGTCTAGGTCCTGAGCAGTTCTTC; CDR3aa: CASSLGPEQFF
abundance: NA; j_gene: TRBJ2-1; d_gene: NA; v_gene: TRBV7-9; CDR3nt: TGTGCCAGCAGCTTAGGTCGGGGGTCCGCGGACAATGAGCAGTTCTTC; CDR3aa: CASSLGRGSADNEQFF
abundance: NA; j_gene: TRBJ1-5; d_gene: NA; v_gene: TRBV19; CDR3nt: TGTGCCAGTACAAGTTACAGGGAATACAATCAGCCCCAGCATTTT; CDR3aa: CASTSYREYNQPQHF
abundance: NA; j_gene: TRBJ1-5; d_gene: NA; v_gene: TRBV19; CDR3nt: TGTGCCAGTACCCCCACGTTCGCCCGCGATCAGCCCCAGCATTTT; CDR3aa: CASTPTFARDQPQHF
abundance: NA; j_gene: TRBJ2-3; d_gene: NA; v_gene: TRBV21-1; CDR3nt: TGTGCCAGCAGCAAAGTACCCCAAAGCGGGGGGTACACAGATACGCAGTATTTT; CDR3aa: CASSKVPQSGGYTDTQYF
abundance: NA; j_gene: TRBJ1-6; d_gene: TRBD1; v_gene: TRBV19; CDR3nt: TGTGCCAGTAGTCTTCAGGGGGGCTATTCACCCCTCCACTTT; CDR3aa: CASSLQGGYSPLHF
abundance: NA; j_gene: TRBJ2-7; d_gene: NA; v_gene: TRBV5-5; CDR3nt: TGTGCCAGCAGCTTGGGGACAGCTGGCTACGAGCAGTACTTC; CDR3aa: CASSLGTAGYEQYF
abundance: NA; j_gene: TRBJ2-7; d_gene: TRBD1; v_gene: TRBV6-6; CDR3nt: TGTGCCAGCAGTTACTCGAACCGGGGACAGGGAGTTGGGCAGTACTTC; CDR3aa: CASSYSNRGQGVGQYF
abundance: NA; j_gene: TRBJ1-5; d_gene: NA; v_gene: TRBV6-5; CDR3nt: TGTGCCAGCAGGGGGGGGTACCGGCAGCCCCAGCATTTT; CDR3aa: CASRGGYRQPQHF
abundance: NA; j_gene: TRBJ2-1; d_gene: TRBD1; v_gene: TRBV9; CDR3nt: TGTGCCAGCAGCGTAGATGACAGGGTTACCTACAATGAGCAGTTCTTC; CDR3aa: CASSVDDRVTYNEQFF
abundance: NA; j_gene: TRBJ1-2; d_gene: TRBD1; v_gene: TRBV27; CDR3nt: TGTGCCAGCAGTCAGACAGGGGGCAACTATGGCTACACCTTC; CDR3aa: CASSQTGGNYGYTF
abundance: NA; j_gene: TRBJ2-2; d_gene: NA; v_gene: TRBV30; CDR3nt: TGTGCCTGGAGTGTACAAGGTCGGACAGCGAACACCGGGGAGCTGTTTTTT; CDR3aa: CAWSVQGRTANTGELFF
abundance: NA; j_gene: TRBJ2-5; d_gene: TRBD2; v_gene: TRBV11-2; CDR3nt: TGTGCCAGCAGCTCACGTCTAGCGGTGGGGGGGGAGACCCAGTACTTC; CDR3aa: CASSSRLAVGGETQYF
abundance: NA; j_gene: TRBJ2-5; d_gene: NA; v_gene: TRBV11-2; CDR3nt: TGTGCCAGCAGCTTTCGGTACCAAGAGACCCAGTACTTC; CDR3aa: CASSFRYQETQYF
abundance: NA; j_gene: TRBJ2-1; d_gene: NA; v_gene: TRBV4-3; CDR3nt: TGCGCCAGCAGCCAAGATCGGACAAATGAGCAGTTCTTC; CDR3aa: CASSQDRTNEQFF
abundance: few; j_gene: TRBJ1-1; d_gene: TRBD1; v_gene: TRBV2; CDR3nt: TGTGCCAGCAGTGCAGACAGGGGACGCACTGAAGCTTTCTTT; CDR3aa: CASSADRGRTEAFF
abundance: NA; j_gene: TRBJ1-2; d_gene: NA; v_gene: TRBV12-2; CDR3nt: TGTGCAAGTCGCCCCCGGGGATGGAGGGCTAACTATGGCTACACCTTC; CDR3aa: CASRPRGWRANYGYTF
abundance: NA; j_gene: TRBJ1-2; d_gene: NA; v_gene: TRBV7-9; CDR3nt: TGTGCCAGCAGCTTCACGGGAGGGTCAGGCGGCTACACCTTC; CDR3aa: CASSFTGGSGGYTF
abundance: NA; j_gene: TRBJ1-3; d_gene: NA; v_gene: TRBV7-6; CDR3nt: TGTGCCAGCAGCGTAGAGCGGGGCCAGACGCATGGAAACACCATATATTTT; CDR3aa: CASSVERGQTHGNTIYF
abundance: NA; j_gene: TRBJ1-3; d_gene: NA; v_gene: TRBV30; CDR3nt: TGTGCCTGGAGGACTAACCGGCTCTCTGGAAACACCATATATTTT; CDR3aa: CAWRTNRLSGNTIYF
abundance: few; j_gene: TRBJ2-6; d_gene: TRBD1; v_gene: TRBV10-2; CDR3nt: TGCGCCAGCAGTGACCCTGACAGGGGACGATCTGGGGCCAACGTCCTGACTTTC; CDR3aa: CASSDPDRGRSGANVLTF
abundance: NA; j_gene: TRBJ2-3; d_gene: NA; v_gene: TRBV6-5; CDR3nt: TGTGCCAGCAGTTACGGGGGCGTTGGCACAGATACGCAGTATTTT; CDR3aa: CASSYGGVGTDTQYF
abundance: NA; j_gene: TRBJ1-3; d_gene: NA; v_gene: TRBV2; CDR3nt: TGTGCCAGCAGTTTTTCCGGTGGAAACACCATATATTTT; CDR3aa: CASSFSGGNTIYF
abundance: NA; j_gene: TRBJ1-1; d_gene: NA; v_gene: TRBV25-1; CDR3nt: TGTGCCCTTCTGCCCGGGGCTTTCTTT; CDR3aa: CALLPGAFF
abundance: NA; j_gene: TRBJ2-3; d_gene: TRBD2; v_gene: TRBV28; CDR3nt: TGTGCCAGCGGACTAGCGGCCACCGGCACAGATACGCAGTATTTT; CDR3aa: CASGLAATGTDTQYF
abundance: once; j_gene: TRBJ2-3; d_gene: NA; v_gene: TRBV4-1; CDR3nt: TGCGCCAGCGGGACAACACTTATCACAGATACGCAGTATTTT; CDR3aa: CASGTTLITDTQYF
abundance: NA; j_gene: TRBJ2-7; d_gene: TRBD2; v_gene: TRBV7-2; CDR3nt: TGTGCCAGCAGCTTAACTAGCGGGGGGGCTATCAACGAGCAGTACTTC; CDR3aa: CASSLTSGGAINEQYF
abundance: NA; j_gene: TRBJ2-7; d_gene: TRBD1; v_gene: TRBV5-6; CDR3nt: TGTGCCAGCAGCTTGGGTCAGGGGGCTTACGAGCAGTACTTC; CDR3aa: CASSLGQGAYEQYF
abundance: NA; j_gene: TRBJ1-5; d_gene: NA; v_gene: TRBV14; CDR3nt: TGTGCCAGCAGCCCGCAGGGAAAGGGCAATCAGCCCCAGCATTTT; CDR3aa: CASSPQGKGNQPQHF
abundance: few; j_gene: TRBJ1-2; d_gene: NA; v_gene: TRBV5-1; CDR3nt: TGCGCCAGCAGCTACGACAGTAACTATGGCTACACCTTC; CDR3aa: CASSYDSNYGYTF
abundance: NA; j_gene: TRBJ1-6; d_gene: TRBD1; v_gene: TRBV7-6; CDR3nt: TGTGCCAGCAGCTTAGCGCGGGCAGGGGGCAATTCACCCCTCCACTTT; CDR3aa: CASSLARAGGNSPLHF